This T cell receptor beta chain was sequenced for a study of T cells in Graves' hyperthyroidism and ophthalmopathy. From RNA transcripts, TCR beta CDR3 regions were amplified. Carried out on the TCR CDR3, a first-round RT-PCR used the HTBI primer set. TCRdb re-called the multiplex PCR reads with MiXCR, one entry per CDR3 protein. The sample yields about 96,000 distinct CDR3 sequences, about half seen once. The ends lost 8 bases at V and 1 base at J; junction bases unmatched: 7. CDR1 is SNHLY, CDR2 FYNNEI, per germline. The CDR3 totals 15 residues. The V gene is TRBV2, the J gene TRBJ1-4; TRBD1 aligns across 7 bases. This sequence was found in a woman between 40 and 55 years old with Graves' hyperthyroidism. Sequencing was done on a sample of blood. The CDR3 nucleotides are TGTGCCAGCGGGACAGCACTAGGAACTAATGAAAAACTGTTTTTT. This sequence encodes CASGTALGTNEKLFF.